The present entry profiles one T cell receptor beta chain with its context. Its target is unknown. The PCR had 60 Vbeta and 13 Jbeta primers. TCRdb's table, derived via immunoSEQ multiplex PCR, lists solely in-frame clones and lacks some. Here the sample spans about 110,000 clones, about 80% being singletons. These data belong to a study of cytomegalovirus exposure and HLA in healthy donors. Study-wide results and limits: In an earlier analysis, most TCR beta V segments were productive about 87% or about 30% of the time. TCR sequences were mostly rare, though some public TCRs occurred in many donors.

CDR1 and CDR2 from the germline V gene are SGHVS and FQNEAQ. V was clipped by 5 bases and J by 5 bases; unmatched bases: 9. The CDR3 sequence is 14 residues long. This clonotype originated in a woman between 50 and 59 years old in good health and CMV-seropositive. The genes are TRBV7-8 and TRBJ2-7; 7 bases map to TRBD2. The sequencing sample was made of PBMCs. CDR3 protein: CASSAREVTHEQYF. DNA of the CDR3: TGTGCCAGCAGCGCCCGGGAGGTTACCCACGAGCAGTACTTC.